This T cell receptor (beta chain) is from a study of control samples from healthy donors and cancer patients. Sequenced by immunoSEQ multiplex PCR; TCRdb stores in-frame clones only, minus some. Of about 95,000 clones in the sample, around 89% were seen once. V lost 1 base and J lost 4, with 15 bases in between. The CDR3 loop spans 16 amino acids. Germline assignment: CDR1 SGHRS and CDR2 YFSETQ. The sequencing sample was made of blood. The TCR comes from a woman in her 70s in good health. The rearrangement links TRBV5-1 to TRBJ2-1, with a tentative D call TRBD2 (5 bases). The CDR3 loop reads CASSLMSRDGYNEQFF. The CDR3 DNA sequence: TGCGCCAGCAGCTTGATGTCGAGGGATGGGTACAATGAGCAGTTCTTC.